Below are 9 T cell receptor beta chains sequenced from a single sample in a study of regulatory T cells in long-lasting Graves disease. Time point defined: newly diagnosed GD, antithyroid drugs for less than 3 months. The TCR library used RNA extracted from PBMCs. Building the TCR beta libraries relied on iRepertoire HTBI primers, and CDR3 regions underwent Arm-PCR. TCRdb reprocessed the multiplex PCR reads via MiXCR and lists one record per CDR3 protein. The table records some 250,000 distinct CDR3 sequences, about 20% of them present only once. The data also belong to a second study, concerning T cells in Graves' hyperthyroidism and ophthalmopathy.

Specimen: peripheral blood mononuclear cells (PBMCs), collected at new diagnosis, from a patient treated with antithyroid drugs. All receptors derive from a woman aged 25 to 39 with Graves disease.

Concerning this clonotype itself: One base away lies a much larger clone, so this may be a sequencing read error. The chain employs TRBV6-9 and TRBJ2-1; weak D call: TRBD1 (6 bases). The germline V gene has CDR1 MNHGY and CDR2 SVAAGI. The V end lost 4 bases, the J end lost 2 bases, and 12 bases lay between the germline ends. The CDR3 is made up of 15 amino acids. CDR3 amino acids: CASSSQGHTYNEQFF. The CDR3 region has the DNA TGTGCCAGCAGTTCCCAGGGGCACACCTACAATGAGCAGTTCTTC.

This clonotype was recorded once. The rearrangement links TRBV7-3 to TRBJ2-2, with a weak D call TRBD1 (6 bases). Germline-derived CDR1 and CDR2 are SGHTA and FQGTGA. The CDR3 loop spans 15 amino acids. The V gene lost 7 bases and the J gene lost 0 bases, with 12 bases spanning the gap. The CDR3 protein is CASTSRQANTGELFF. CDR3 nucleotides: TGTGCCAGCACGTCTCGACAGGCGAACACCGGGGAGCTGTTTTTT.

This clonotype was recorded many times. The V and J genes are TRBV27 and TRBJ2-3, with TRBD1 matching over 7 bases. Germline V gene data show CDR1 as MNHEY and CDR2 as SMNVEV (reference sequence). This CDR3 spans 14 amino acids. V trimming: 5 bases; J trimming: 6 bases; junction bases outside the gene matches: 8. This chain's CDR3 is CASSVPGQRDTQYF. The CDR3 DNA follows: TGTGCCAGCAGTGTGCCGGGACAGCGTGATACGCAGTATTTT.

Turning to this clonotype: A read error may account for a junction end that differs from germline. The chain has TRBV5-5 and TRBJ1-4; 9 positions agree with TRBD1. CDR1 and CDR2 from the germline V gene are SGHKS and YYEKEE (reference sequence). This CDR3 is 15 amino acids long. The CDR3 DNA reads as TGTGCCAGCAGCCAAAACAGGGGGCTCGACGAAAAACTGGTTTTT. Its protein product is CASSQNRGLDEKLVF.

There are many counts of this clonotype. The gene calls are TRBV28 and TRBJ2-7; the D gene is possibly TRBD1 (7 bases). Looked up from germline, CDR1 is MDHEN and CDR2 is SYDVKM. The CDR3 consists of 14 residues. Deletions cut 5 bases from V and 4 bases from J, with 15 bases between. The CDR3 reads CASSTQGGSYEQYF. CDR3 DNA sequence: TGTGCCAGCAGTACCCAGGGGGGTTCTTACGAGCAGTACTTC.

This clonotype was counted at least ten times. The J gene is TRBJ2-3, the V gene TRBV20-1; possible D gene TRBD2, 6 bases. The germline V gene encodes CDR1 DFQATT and CDR2 SNEGSKA (reference sequence). The CDR3 extends over 20 amino acids. Trimming stripped 5 bases from V and 1 base from J, with 31 bases between. CDR3 sequence reads: CSAELAATFEPEVGTDTQYF. The DNA of the CDR3 is TGCAGTGCTGAACTAGCTGCCACATTCGAACCTGAGGTGGGCACAGATACGCAGTATTTT.

Regarding this clonotype: A clone one base away is much larger, so this may be a read error. The V call is TRBV6-1, the J call TRBJ1-3; D unclear. In germline, CDR1 is MNHNS, CDR2 SASEGT. The CDR3 contains 17 residues. The CDR3 is CASSPLFTGEAGNTVYF. The CDR3 nucleotides are TGTGCCAGCAGCCCCCTGTTTACCGGGGAGGCAGGAAACACCGTATATTTT.

In its sample, this clonotype was seen many times. CDR3 residues: CASSTGANVLTF. The DNA of the CDR3 is TGTGCCAGCAGTACTGGGGCCAACGTCCTGACTTTC. The V gene is TRBV3-1, the J gene TRBJ2-6, with no clear D. In germline, CDR1 is LGHDT, CDR2 YNNKEL (reference sequence). This CDR3 is built from 12 residues. V lost 6 bases and J 2 bases, leaving 2 bases between the germline ends.

Ten or more counts support this clonotype. The chain employs TRBV6-1 and TRBJ1-1; no definite D call. V lost 4 bases and J 0 bases, leaving 9 bases between the germline ends. Germline CDR1 reads MNHNS; CDR2 reads SASEGT. The CDR3 totals 14 residues. CDR3 residues: CASSVRTVNTEAFF. In DNA, the CDR3 is TGTGCCAGCAGTGTACGGACGGTGAACACTGAAGCTTTCTTT.